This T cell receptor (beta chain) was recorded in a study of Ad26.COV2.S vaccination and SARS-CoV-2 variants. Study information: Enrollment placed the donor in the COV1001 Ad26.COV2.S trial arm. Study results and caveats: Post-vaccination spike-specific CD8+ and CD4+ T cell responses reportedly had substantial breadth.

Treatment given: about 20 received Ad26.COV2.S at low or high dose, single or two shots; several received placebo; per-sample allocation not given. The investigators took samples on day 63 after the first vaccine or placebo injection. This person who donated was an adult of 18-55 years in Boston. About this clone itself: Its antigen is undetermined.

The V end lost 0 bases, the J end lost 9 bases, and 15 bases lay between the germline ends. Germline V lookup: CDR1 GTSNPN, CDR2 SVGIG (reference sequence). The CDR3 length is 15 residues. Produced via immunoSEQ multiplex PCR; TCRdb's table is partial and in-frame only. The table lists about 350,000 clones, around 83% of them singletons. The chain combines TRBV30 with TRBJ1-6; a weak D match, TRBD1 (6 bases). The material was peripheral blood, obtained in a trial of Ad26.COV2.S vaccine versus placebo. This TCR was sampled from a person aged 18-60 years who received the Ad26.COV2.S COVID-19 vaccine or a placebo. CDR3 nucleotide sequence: TGTGCCTGGAGTGTACTGGGGGCTCGCGGTTCACCCCTCCACTTT. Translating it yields CAWSVLGARGSPLHF.